This T cell receptor beta chain originates from a study of spatial heterogeneity in lung cancer. Study-wide context: A consistent excess of beta-chain over alpha-chain sequences was detected.

The time point here: sample taken at primary tumor resection. Sequencing covered unsorted whole RNA taken from tumor, nontumor lung or frozen PBMC. The CDR3 length is 15 residues. CDR1 and CDR2 (germline): SGHDT, YYEEEE. V dropped 0 bases and J dropped 6; count of bases not matched to a gene: 5. Every individual TCR cDNA molecule carried its own unique molecular identifier, which allowed correction of PCR and sequencing errors. Each CDR3 protein gets one entry after TCRdb re-called the 5' RACE reads with MiXCR. The sample has roughly 21,000 distinct CDR3 sequences, approximately 3% seen once; the top ten hold around 28%. Ten or more counts support this clonotype.

J is TRBJ2-1 and V is TRBV5-6; 8 bases line up with TRBD2. This clonotype was obtained from a female donor with early-stage non-small cell lung cancer. The specimen comprised PBMCs, sampled at surgery. The CDR3 loop is CASSLVTSGSNEQFF. Here the CDR3 DNA reads TGTGCCAGCAGCTTGGTTACTAGCGGCTCCAATGAGCAGTTCTTC.